This TCR beta chain was sequenced for a study of blood T cells in healthy people across ages. Study-level results: Significant beta diversity loss was already apparent by age roughly 38, declining roughly linearly. The long-lived group displayed more naive CD4+ cells, plus higher diversity, than the aged donors did.

Points on this clonotype: The antigen remains undetermined.

A sample-barcoded 5' primer and a J-beta primer mix were used in a second PCR of roughly 7 to 12 cycles. Each TCR beta cDNA got a 12-nucleotide random molecular identifier. TCRdb re-called the 5' RACE reads through MiXCR, storing one row per CDR3 protein. The data show 730,000 or so distinct CDR3 sequences, roughly two fifths seen once. Germline V gene data show CDR1 as DFQATT and CDR2 as SNEGSKA (reference sequence). This CDR3 is built from 18 residues. V trimming: 6 bases; J trimming: 2 bases; junction bases outside the gene matches: 16. Material: blood. The sequence derives from an elderly man in good health. This chain connects TRBV20-1 to TRBJ2-5; 12 bases line up with TRBD2. The CDR3 sequence is CSAGAGFTSGGIQETQYF. In DNA form, the CDR3 reads TGCAGTGCGGGGGCCGGATTTACTAGCGGGGGGATTCAAGAGACCCAGTACTTC.